This entry describes one T cell receptor beta chain. Its specificity is not known. This specimen comes from a study of response to subunit inactivated influenza vaccine. Study-level results: The study's authors posited that every seasonal influenza vaccination enlists few new T cells.

TCRdb reprocessed the RT-PCR reads via MiXCR and lists one record per CDR3 protein. The sample consists of about 780,000 distinct CDR3 sequences, approximately 17% of them appearing once. Looked up from germline, CDR1 is LGHDT and CDR2 is YNNKEL (reference sequence). The V segment lost 10 bases and the J segment 2 bases; nucleotides outside the gene matches: 9. The CDR3 has 15 residues. The sample was PBMCs from blood, taken approximately 5 days after vaccination. The chain couples TRBV3-1 to TRBJ2-3, with 10 bases lining up with TRBD2. This receptor was taken from a man aged 45-65 years who received an inactivated influenza vaccine. CDR3 in amino acids: CATKGGLADTDTQYF. The CDR3 DNA reads TGTGCCACCAAAGGTGGACTAGCGGACACAGATACGCAGTATTTT.